Here is one TCR beta chain with its context. The use of a sample-barcoded 5' primer and a J-beta primer mix characterized a second PCR of about 6 to 12 cycles. A template-switch adaptor containing 12 random nucleotides labeled each cDNA molecule. Each CDR3 protein gets one entry after TCRdb re-called the 5' RACE reads with MiXCR. The table has approximately 880,000 distinct CDR3 sequences, 48% seen once; the top ten hold 13%. The record originates from a study of blood T cells in healthy people across ages. The CDR3 is 14 amino acids. Germline V gene lookup returns CDR1 SGHTA and CDR2 FQGTGA. The germline V and J ends were trimmed by 5 bases and 6 bases, with 16 bases remaining between them.

The TCR originated in a man younger than 40 in good health. Sequenced input: blood. The gene calls are TRBV7-3 and TRBJ1-1; a possible D gene is TRBD1 (5 bases). CDR3 in DNA: TGTGCCAGCAGCCCTACTGCCGGGACGGCTGAAGCTTTCTTT. This gives the protein CASSPTAGTAEAFF. The full variable domain, its missing parts supplied by reference TRBV7-3 and TRBJ1-1, is GAGVSQTPSNKVTEKGKYVELRCDPISGHTALYWYRQSLGQGPEFLIYFQGTGAADDSGLPNDRFFAVRPEGSVSTLKIQRTERGDSAVYLCASSPTAGTAEAFFGQGTRLTVV.